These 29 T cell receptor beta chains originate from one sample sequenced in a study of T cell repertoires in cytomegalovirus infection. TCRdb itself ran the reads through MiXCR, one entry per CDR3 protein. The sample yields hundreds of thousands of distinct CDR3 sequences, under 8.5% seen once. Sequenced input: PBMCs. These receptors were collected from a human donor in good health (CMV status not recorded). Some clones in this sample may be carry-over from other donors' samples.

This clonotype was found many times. The CDR3 nucleotides are TGTGCCAGCAGCTTATCGACAGTCTCTGGAAACACCATATATTTT. Translated, it gives CASSLSTVSGNTIYF. V gene TRBV7-9 combines with J gene TRBJ1-3; TRBD1 might be the D (5 bases). The V end was cut by 2 bases, the J end by 0 bases, with 8 bases between. This CDR3 comprises 15 residues. CDR1 is SEHNR and CDR2 is FQNEAQ in the germline V gene (reference sequence).

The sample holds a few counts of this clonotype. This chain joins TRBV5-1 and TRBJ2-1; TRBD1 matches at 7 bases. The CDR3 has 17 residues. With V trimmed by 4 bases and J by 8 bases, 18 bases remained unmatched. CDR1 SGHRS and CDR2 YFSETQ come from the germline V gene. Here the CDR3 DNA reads TGCGCCAGCAGCCCCGGGCGCAGGGGGACACCCAGTGATGAGCAGTTCTTC. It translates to CASSPGRRGTPSDEQFF.

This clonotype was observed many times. DNA for the CDR3: TGTGCCAGCAGCTTGGCGCCCCCCGGTAGGACAGATACGCAGTATTTT. Protein product: CASSLAPPGRTDTQYF. The chain recombines TRBV5-6 with TRBJ2-3, with no clear D. Germline V gene sequence: CDR1 SGHDT, CDR2 YYEEEE. The length of the CDR3 is 16 residues. Between the trimmed V and J ends, which lost 0 bases and 3 bases, there was a span of 14 bases.

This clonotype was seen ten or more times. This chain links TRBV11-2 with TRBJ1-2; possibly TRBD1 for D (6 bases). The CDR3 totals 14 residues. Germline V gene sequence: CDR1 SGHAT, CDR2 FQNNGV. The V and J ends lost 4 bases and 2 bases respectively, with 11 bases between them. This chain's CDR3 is CASSSQGRNYGYTF. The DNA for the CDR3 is TGTGCCAGCAGCTCACAGGGACGGAACTATGGCTACACCTTC.

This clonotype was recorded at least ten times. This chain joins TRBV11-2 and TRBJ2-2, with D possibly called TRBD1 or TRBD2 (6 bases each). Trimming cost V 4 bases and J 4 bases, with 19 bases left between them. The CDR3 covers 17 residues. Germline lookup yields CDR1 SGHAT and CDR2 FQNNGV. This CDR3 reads CASSSRGLVGVTGELFF. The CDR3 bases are TGTGCCAGCAGCTCACGGGGGCTAGTCGGCGTCACCGGGGAGCTGTTTTTT.

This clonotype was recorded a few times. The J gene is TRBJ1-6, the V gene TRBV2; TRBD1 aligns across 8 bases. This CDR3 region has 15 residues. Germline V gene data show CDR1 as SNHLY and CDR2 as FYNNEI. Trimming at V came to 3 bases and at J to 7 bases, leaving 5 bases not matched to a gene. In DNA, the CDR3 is TGTGCCAGCAGTGACTCAGGGGGCCCCAATTCACCCCTCCACTTT. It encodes CASSDSGGPNSPLHF.

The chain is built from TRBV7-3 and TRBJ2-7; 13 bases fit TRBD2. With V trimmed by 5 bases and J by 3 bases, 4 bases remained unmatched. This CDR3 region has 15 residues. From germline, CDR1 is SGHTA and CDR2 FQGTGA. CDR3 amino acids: CASSAGLAGDYEQYF. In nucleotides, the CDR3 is TGTGCCAGCAGCGCCGGACTAGCGGGGGACTACGAGCAGTACTTC.

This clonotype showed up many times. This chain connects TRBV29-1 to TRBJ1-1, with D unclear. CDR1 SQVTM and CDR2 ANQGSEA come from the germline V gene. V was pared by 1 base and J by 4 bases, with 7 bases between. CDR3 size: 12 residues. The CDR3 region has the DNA TGCAGCGTTGAAGTGTTGAGCACTGAAGCTTTCTTT. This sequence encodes CSVEVLSTEAFF.

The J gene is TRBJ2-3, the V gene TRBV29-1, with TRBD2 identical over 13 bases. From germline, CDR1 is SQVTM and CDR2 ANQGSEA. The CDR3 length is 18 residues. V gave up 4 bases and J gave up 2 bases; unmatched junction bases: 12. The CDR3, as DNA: TGCAGCGTTGGTTCCGGGACTAGCGGGGCCTCCTACACAGATACGCAGTATTTT. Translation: CSVGSGTSGASYTDTQYF.

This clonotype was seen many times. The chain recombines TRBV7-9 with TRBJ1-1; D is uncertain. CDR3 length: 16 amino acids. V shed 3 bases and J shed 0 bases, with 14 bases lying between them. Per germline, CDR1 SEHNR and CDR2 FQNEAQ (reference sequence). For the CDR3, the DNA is TGTGCCAGCAGCTTCGGCCAGCCACTGATGAACACTGAAGCTTTCTTT. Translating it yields CASSFGQPLMNTEAFF. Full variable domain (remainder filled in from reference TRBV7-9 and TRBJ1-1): DTGVSQNPRHKITKRGQNVTFRCDPISEHNRLYWYRQTLGQGPEFLTYFQNEAQLEKSRLLSDRFSAERPKGSFSTLEIQRTEQGDSAMYLCASSFGQPLMNTEAFFGQGTRLTVV.

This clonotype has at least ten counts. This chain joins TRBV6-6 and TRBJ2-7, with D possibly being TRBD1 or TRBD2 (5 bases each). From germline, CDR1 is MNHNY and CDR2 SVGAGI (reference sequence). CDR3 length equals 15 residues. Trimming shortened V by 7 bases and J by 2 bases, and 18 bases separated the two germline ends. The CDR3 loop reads CASTVGTGITYEQYF. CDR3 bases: TGTGCCAGCACAGTGGGGACGGGTATCACCTACGAGCAGTACTTC.

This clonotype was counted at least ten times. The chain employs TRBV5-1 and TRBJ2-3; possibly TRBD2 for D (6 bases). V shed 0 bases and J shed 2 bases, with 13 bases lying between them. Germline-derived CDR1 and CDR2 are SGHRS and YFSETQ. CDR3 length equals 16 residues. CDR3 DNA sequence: TGCGCCAGCAGCTTGGGCAGGAGGGCTGCCACAGATACGCAGTATTTT. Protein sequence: CASSLGRRAATDTQYF. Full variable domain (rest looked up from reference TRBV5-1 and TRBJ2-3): KAGVTQTPRYLIKTRGQQVTLSCSPISGHRSVSWYQQTPGQGLQFLFEYFSETQRNKGNFPGRFSGRQFSNSRSEMNVSTLELGDSALYLCASSLGRRAATDTQYFGPGTRLTVL.

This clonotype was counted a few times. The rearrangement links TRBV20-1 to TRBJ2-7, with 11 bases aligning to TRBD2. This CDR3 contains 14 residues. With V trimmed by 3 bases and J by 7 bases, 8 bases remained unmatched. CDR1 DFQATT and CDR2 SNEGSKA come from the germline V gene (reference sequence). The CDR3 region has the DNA TGCAGTGCTAGGGAACTAGCGGGGGCGTCAGAGCAGTACTTC. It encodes CSARELAGASEQYF.

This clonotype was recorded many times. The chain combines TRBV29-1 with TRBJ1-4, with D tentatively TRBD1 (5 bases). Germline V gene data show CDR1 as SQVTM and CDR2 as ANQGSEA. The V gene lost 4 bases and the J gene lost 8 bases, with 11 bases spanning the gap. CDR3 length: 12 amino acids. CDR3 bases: TGCAGCGTTGGTGCAGGGCCCGAAAAACTGTTTTTT. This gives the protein CSVGAGPEKLFF. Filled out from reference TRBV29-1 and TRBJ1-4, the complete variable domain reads SAVISQKPSRDICQRGTSLTIQCQVDSQVTMMFWYRQQPGQSLTLIATANQGSEATYESGFVIDKFPISRPNLTFSTLTVSNMSPEDSSIYLCSVGAGPEKLFFGSGTQLSVL.

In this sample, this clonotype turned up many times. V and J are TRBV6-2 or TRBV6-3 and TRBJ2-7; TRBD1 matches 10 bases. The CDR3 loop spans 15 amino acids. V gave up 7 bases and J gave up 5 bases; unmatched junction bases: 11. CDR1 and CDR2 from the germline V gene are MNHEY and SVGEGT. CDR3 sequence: CASTPSGTGVHEQYF. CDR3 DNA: TGTGCCAGCACCCCGTCCGGGACAGGGGTCCACGAGCAGTACTTC.

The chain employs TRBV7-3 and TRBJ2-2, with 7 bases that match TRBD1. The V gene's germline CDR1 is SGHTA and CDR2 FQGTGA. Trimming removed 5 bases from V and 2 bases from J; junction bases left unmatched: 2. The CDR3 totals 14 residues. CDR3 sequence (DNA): TGTGCCAGCAGCGGGGACAGAAACACCGGGGAGCTGTTTTTT. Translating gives CASSGDRNTGELFF.

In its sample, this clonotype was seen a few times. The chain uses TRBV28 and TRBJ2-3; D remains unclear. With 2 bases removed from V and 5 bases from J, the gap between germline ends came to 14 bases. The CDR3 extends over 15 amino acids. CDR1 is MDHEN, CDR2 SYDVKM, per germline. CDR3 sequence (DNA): TGTGCCAGCAGTTTACGGGCCGGCTGGGAAGATACGCAGTATTTT. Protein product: CASSLRAGWEDTQYF.

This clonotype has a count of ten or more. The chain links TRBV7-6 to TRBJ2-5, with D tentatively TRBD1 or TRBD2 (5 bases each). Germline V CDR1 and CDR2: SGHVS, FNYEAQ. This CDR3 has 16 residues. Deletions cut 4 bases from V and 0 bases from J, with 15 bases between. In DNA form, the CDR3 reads TGTGCCAGCAGCTCTACAGGAGAGGGCCACCAAGAGACCCAGTACTTC. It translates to CASSSTGEGHQETQYF.

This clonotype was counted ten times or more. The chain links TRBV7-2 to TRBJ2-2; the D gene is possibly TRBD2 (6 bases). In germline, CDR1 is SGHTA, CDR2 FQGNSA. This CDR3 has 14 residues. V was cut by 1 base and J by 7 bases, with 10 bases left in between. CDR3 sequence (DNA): TGTGCCAGCAGCTTAGTGGGACTCGACGGGGAGCTGTTTTTT. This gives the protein CASSLVGLDGELFF.

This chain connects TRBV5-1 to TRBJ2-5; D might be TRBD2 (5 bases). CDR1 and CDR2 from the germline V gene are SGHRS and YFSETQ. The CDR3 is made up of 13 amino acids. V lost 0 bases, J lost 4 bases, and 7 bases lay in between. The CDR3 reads CASSLVRGETQYF. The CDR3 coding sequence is TGCGCCAGCAGCTTGGTTCGGGGAGAGACCCAGTACTTC.

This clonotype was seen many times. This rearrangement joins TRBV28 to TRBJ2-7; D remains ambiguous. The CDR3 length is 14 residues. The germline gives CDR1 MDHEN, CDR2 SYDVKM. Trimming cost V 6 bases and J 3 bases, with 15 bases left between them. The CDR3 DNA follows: TGTGCCAGCAGCCCCGAGTTACCCCGCTACGAGCAGTACTTC. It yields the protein CASSPELPRYEQYF.

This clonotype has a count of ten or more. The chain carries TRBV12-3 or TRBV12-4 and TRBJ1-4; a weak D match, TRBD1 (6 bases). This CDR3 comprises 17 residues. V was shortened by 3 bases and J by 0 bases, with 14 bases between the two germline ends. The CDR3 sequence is CASSFRQGPATNEKLFF. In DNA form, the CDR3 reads TGTGCCAGCAGTTTCAGGCAGGGGCCTGCAACTAATGAAAAACTGTTTTTT.

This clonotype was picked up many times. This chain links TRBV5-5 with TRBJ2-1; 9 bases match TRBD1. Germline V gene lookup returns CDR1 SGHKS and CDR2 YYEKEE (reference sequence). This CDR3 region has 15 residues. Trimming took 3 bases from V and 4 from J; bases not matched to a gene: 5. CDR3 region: CASSSGQGTYNEQFF. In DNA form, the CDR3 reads TGTGCCAGCAGCTCTGGACAGGGGACGTACAATGAGCAGTTCTTC.

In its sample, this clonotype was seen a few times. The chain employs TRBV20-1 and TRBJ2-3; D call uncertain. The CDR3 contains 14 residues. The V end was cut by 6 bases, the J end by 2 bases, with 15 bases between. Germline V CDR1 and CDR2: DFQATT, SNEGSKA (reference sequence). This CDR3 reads CSAAGTANTDTQYF. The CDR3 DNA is TGCAGTGCCGCAGGCACCGCTAACACAGATACGCAGTATTTT.

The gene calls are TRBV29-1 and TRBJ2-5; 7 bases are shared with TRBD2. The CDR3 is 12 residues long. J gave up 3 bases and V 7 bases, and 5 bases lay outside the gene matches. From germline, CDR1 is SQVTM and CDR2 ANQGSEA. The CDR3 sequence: CSAKGTKETQYF. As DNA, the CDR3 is TGCAGCGCCAAAGGGACTAAAGAGACCCAGTACTTC.

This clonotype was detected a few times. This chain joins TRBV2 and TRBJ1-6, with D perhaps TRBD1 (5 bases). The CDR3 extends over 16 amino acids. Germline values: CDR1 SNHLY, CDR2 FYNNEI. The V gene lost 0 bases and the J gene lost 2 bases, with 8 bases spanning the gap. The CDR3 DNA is TGTGCCAGCAGTGAAGCGAGGGGCGCCTATAATTCACCCCTCCACTTT. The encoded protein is CASSEARGAYNSPLHF.

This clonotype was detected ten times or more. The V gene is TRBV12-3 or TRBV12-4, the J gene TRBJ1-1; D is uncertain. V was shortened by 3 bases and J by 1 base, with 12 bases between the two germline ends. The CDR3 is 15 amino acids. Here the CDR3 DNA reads TGTGCCAGCAGTTTTAACGGCCCTTCGAACACTGAAGCTTTCTTT. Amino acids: CASSFNGPSNTEAFF.

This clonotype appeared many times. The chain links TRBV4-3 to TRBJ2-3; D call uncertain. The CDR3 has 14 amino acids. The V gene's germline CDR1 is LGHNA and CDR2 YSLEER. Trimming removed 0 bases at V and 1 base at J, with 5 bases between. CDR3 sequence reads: CASSQDRGTDTQYF. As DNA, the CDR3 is TGCGCCAGCAGCCAAGATAGGGGCACAGATACGCAGTATTTT.

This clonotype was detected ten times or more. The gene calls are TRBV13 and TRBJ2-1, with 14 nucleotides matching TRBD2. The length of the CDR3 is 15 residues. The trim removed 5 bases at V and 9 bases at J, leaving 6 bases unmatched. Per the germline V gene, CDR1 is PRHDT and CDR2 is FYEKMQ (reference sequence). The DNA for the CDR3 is TGTGCCAGCAGCCCCCGACTAGCGGGAGGGACTGAGCAGTTCTTC. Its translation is CASSPRLAGGTEQFF.